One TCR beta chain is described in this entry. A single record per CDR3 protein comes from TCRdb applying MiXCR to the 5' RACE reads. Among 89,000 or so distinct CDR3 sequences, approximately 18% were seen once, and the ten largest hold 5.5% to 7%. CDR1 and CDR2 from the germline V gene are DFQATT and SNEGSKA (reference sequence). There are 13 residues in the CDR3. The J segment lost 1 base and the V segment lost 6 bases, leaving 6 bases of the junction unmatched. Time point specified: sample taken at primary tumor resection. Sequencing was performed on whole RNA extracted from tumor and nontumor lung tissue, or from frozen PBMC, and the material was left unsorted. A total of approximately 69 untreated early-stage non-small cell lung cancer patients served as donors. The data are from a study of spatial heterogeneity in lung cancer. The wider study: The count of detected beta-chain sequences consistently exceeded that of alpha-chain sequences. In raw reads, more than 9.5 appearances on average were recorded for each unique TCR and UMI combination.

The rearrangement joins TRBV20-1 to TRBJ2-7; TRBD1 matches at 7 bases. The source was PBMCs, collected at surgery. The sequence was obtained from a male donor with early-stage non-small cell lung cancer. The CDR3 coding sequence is TGCAGTGCCCCAACAGGGGTTTCCTACGAGCAGTACTTC. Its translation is CSAPTGVSYEQYF.